This T cell receptor beta chain was sequenced during a study of CD4 and CD8 cells across lung adenocarcinoma regions. TCRdb called the PCR reads again in MiXCR, with one record for every CDR3 protein. Found here are some 20,000 distinct CDR3 sequences, roughly half of them singletons; the top ten hold about 25%. Localized lung adenocarcinoma, a non-small cell lung cancer, affected the donors. The CDR3 is 15 amino acids. In germline, CDR1 is MNHEY, CDR2 SMNVEV (reference sequence). The sequence came from a female donor with lung adenocarcinoma. The CD4 and CD8 labels of this study may be unreliable. The chain is built from TRBV27 and TRBJ2-3; D not certain. Matching the DNA end better, TRBJ2-7 makes the J call doubtful. The sequenced material came from CD8+ T cells from the center of a lung tumor. The DNA of the CDR3 is TGTGCCAGCACCACGCCTGCGGAAATATCCTACGAGCAGTACTTC. This codes for CASTTPAEISYEQYF.